The T cell receptor beta chain under discussion was sequenced for a study of OX40 agonist ivuxolimab in advanced cancers. Turning to the study itself: The study enrolled dose-escalation patients with hepatocellular carcinoma, melanoma, renal cell or head and neck cancer. Broader study findings: Averaged across samples, CD8+ T cells carried more expanded clones than CD4+ did. Some patients who did not respond also had low normalized T-cell clonal expansion.

As for this clone: The antigen remains unidentified.

Produced via immunoSEQ multiplex PCR; TCRdb's table is partial and in-frame only. The table has 44,000 or so clones, 88% seen once. Sampling times: baseline, cycle 4 day 1, cycle 7 day 1. The CDR3 totals 15 residues. The germline CDR1 and CDR2 sequences are SGHVS and FNYEAQ. Trimming left V 1 base short and J 7 bases short, with 17 bases between. The sequencing used CD4+ or CD8+ T cells sorted from blood, collected in a trial of the OX40 agonist ivuxolimab. This TCR was recovered from an adult with an advanced solid tumor such as melanoma, head and neck, liver or kidney cancer. The chain combines TRBV7-6 with TRBJ2-7; D possibly uses TRBD1 or TRBD2 (6 bases each). CDR3 protein: CASSLGAQGGGEQYF. CDR3 bases: TGTGCCAGCAGCTTAGGGGCACAGGGAGGCGGGGAGCAGTACTTC.